The present T cell receptor (beta chain) was sequenced within a study of T-cell reconstitution after alpha-beta-depleted transplantation in children. Study results and limitations: Day-60 TCRbeta diversity that was high in some patients was derived from surviving recipient T cells and thymic progenitors. T-cell counts and diversity were attributed mostly to newly produced T cells one year after transplant.

There are a few counts of this clonotype. Antigen: not known. TCRbeta library preparation incorporated unique molecular identifiers. From the PCR reads, TCRdb called clonotypes with MiXCR, one entry per CDR3 protein. The sample has 800,000 to 1,000,000 distinct CDR3 sequences, about 29% seen once. The starting material was PBMCs, mostly from graft donor cells, obtained 360 days after TCRalphabeta/CD19-depleted stem cell transplant. This sequence originates from a boy under two years old who had a stem cell transplant for SCID, so the T cells may come from the graft donor.

CDR3: CASSAVRGNTEAFF. In DNA form, the CDR3 reads TGCGCCAGCAGCGCGGTCAGGGGGAACACTGAAGCTTTCTTT. V usage is TRBV4-3 and J usage is TRBJ1-1, with TRBD1 as a possible D gene (6 bases). CDR1 LGHNA and CDR2 YSLEER come from the germline V gene. Trimming removed 5 bases from V and 1 base from J, with 11 bases in between. The CDR3 has 14 residues.